This is a list of T cell receptor beta chains from one sample in a study of human T cells and chemical hapten exposure. TCRdb re-analysed the RACE reads in MiXCR, keeping a single row per CDR3 protein. The top ten clones hold 9.6% of a sample with 52,000 or so distinct CDR3 sequences, more than 7.5% of them seen once. Here the sequenced sample was whole blood, taken in connection with sensitization to the hapten diphenylcyclopropenone (DPC). These receptors all come from a man between 40 and 49 years old with alopecia areata. Some clones in this sample may be carry-over from other donors' samples. The CDR3 runs from the conserved cysteine through the conserved F or W. The D gene is left open where the match is weak. Size is omitted from some rows. Given values are once, few, many or a class for expanded clones.

v_gene: TRBV27
d_gene: NA
abundance: NA
j_gene: TRBJ1-6
CDR3aa: CASSPLGPPSSYNSPLHF
CDR3nt: TGTGCCAGCAGTCCCCTGGGACCCCCGAGCTCCTATAATTCACCCCTCCACTTT

v_gene: TRBV3-1
d_gene: TRBD1
abundance: many
j_gene: TRBJ2-3
CDR3aa: CASSRDRDRARYF
CDR3nt: TGTGCCAGCAGCCGGGACCGGGACAGGGCTCGGTATTTT

v_gene: TRBV11-3
d_gene: TRBD1
abundance: few
j_gene: TRBJ2-7
CDR3aa: CASSFRTGNEQYF
CDR3nt: TGTGCCAGCAGCTTCCGGACAGGGAACGAGCAGTACTTC

v_gene: TRBV11-2
d_gene: NA
abundance: many
j_gene: TRBJ1-3
CDR3aa: CASSPGGAGNTIYF
CDR3nt: TGTGCCAGCAGCCCCGGTGGAGCTGGAAACACCATATATTTT

v_gene: TRBV9
d_gene: NA
abundance: few
j_gene: TRBJ2-7
CDR3aa: CASSPISGREQYF
CDR3nt: TGTGCCAGCAGCCCTATATCAGGGAGGGAGCAGTACTTC

v_gene: TRBV5-1
d_gene: NA
abundance: NA
j_gene: TRBJ2-1
CDR3aa: CASSTGDFGDEQFF
CDR3nt: TGCGCCAGCAGCACGGGGGACTTTGGGGATGAGCAGTTCTTC

v_gene: TRBV20-1
d_gene: NA
abundance: few
j_gene: TRBJ2-3
CDR3aa: CSASFSTRGNAQTQYF
CDR3nt: TGCAGTGCTAGTTTCTCGACTAGAGGCAATGCGCAAACGCAGTATTTT

v_gene: TRBV28
d_gene: NA
abundance: many
j_gene: TRBJ2-7
CDR3aa: CASSLWAPSRVRRSYEQYF
CDR3nt: TGTGCCAGCAGTTTATGGGCCCCCAGCAGGGTCCGACGCTCCTACGAGCAGTACTTC

v_gene: TRBV18
d_gene: NA
abundance: many
j_gene: TRBJ1-3
CDR3aa: CASSPSTGMDGNTIYF
CDR3nt: TGTGCCAGCTCACCATCTACAGGGATGGATGGAAACACCATATATTTT

v_gene: TRBV4-1
d_gene: NA
abundance: few
j_gene: TRBJ2-5
CDR3aa: CASSQDPGSQETQYF
CDR3nt: TGCGCCAGCAGCCAAGACCCCGGAAGCCAAGAGACCCAGTACTTC

v_gene: TRBV10-3
d_gene: TRBD2
abundance: few
j_gene: TRBJ2-5
CDR3aa: CATTTGRGSETQYF
CDR3nt: TGTGCCACCACAACCGGGAGGGGTAGTGAGACCCAGTACTTC

v_gene: TRBV7-2
d_gene: NA
abundance: few
j_gene: TRBJ2-1
CDR3aa: CASSLEPLLGGNNEQFF
CDR3nt: TGTGCCAGCAGCTTAGAGCCACTACTAGGAGGAAACAATGAGCAGTTCTTC

v_gene: TRBV11-2
d_gene: NA
abundance: NA
j_gene: TRBJ2-7
CDR3aa: CASSLVRLHEQYF
CDR3nt: TGTGCCAGCAGCTTAGTCAGGCTCCACGAGCAGTACTTC

v_gene: TRBV6-6
d_gene: NA
abundance: many
j_gene: TRBJ1-6
CDR3aa: CASSWTDSPLHF
CDR3nt: TGTGCCAGCAGTTGGACAGATTCACCCCTCCACTTT

v_gene: TRBV12-3/TRBV12-4
d_gene: NA
abundance: NA
j_gene: TRBJ2-7
CDR3aa: CASSSRGYEQYF
CDR3nt: TGTGCCAGCAGTAGTAGGGGTTACGAGCAGTACTTC

v_gene: TRBV4-3
d_gene: TRBD2
abundance: NA
j_gene: TRBJ2-1
CDR3aa: CASSQVASGYNEQFF
CDR3nt: TGCGCCAGCAGCCAAGTTGCTAGCGGATACAATGAGCAGTTCTTC

v_gene: TRBV7-9
d_gene: TRBD2
abundance: NA
j_gene: TRBJ2-1
CDR3aa: CATRMGGTSGNEQFF
CDR3nt: TGTGCCACGCGGATGGGGGGAACTAGCGGCAATGAGCAGTTCTTC

v_gene: TRBV9
d_gene: NA
abundance: NA
j_gene: TRBJ1-1
CDR3aa: CASSPGFHYWAFF
CDR3nt: TGTGCCAGCAGCCCTGGGTTTCATTATTGGGCTTTCTTT

v_gene: TRBV7-6
d_gene: TRBD2
abundance: NA
j_gene: TRBJ2-5
CDR3aa: CASMASGRSGETQYF
CDR3nt: TGTGCCAGCATGGCTAGCGGGAGATCGGGAGAGACCCAGTACTTC

v_gene: TRBV7-2
d_gene: NA
abundance: few
j_gene: TRBJ1-2
CDR3aa: CASIPGGRRVIGGYTF
CDR3nt: TGTGCCAGCATCCCCGGGGGCAGACGGGTCATCGGCGGCTACACCTTC

v_gene: TRBV7-8
d_gene: NA
abundance: NA
j_gene: TRBJ2-1
CDR3aa: CASRDAYPEQFF
CDR3nt: TGTGCCAGCAGGGACGCCTACCCTGAGCAGTTCTTC

v_gene: TRBV7-3
d_gene: TRBD2
abundance: many
j_gene: TRBJ2-5
CDR3aa: CASSSLAGHSTQYF
CDR3nt: TGTGCCAGCAGCTCACTAGCGGGGCATTCGACCCAGTACTTC

v_gene: TRBV28
d_gene: NA
abundance: many
j_gene: TRBJ2-7
CDR3aa: CASTPTLTYEQYF
CDR3nt: TGTGCCAGCACCCCGACCTTAACCTACGAGCAGTACTTC

v_gene: TRBV11-2
d_gene: NA
abundance: NA
j_gene: TRBJ2-7
CDR3aa: CASSLATGIPYEQYF
CDR3nt: TGTGCCAGCAGCTTAGCCACAGGGATCCCTTACGAGCAGTACTTC

v_gene: TRBV11-2
d_gene: NA
abundance: many
j_gene: TRBJ2-5
CDR3aa: CASSSSGGQETQYF
CDR3nt: TGTGCCAGCAGCTCATCAGGGGGGCAAGAGACCCAGTACTTC

v_gene: TRBV28
d_gene: NA
abundance: many
j_gene: TRBJ2-2
CDR3aa: CASSLGIGELFF
CDR3nt: TGTGCCAGCAGTTTGGGGATCGGGGAGCTGTTTTTT

v_gene: TRBV6-2/TRBV6-3
d_gene: NA
abundance: NA
j_gene: TRBJ2-7
CDR3aa: CASSYGGEQYF
CDR3nt: TGTGCCAGCAGTTACGGGGGCGAGCAGTACTTC

v_gene: TRBV28
d_gene: NA
abundance: many
j_gene: TRBJ2-2
CDR3aa: CASTGLVNTGELFF
CDR3nt: TGTGCCAGCACCGGATTAGTGAACACCGGGGAGCTGTTTTTT